This T cell receptor (beta chain) was captured by sequencing in a study of regulatory T cells in long-lasting Graves disease. This clonotype was counted between two and nine times. This sample's time point: newly diagnosed GD, antithyroid drugs for less than 3 months. The TCR library used RNA extracted from PBMCs. According to the study, TCR beta libraries were built with iRepertoire HTBI primers and CDR3-region Arm-PCR. TCRdb independently ran MiXCR on the multiplex PCR reads; one entry per CDR3 protein. Of approximately 560,000 distinct CDR3 sequences listed, 15% to 20% are singletons. These data also featured in a second study, about T cells in Graves' hyperthyroidism and ophthalmopathy. From that report: During a first-round RT-PCR of the TCR CDR3, the HTBI primer set was used.

Here the sequenced sample was peripheral blood mononuclear cells (PBMCs), taken at new diagnosis, from a patient treated with antithyroid drugs. The TCR comes from a man aged 18 to 29 with Graves disease.

CDR3 in DNA: TGCAGTGCTAGAGACCCCTGGGGACCTTACAATGAGCAGTTCTTC. This translates into CSARDPWGPYNEQFF. This chain links TRBV20-1 with TRBJ2-1; TRBD1 or TRBD2 may be the D gene (5 bases each). The CDR3 spans 15 residues. Trimming took 0 bases from V and 4 from J, leaving 13 bases between them. Looked up from germline, CDR1 is DFQATT and CDR2 is SNEGSKA (reference sequence).